This TCR beta chain was found in a study of PD-L1 blockade in urothelial cancer. Study summary: From 0 to 3 prior chemotherapy regimens had been given to the patients.

Germline V gene sequence: CDR1 SGHVS, CDR2 FQNEAQ. The V end lost 0 bases, the J end lost 0 bases, and 9 bases lay between the germline ends. The CDR3 consists of 16 residues. Data came from immunoSEQ multiplex PCR; TCRdb stores just in-frame clones and leaves some out. Among about 100,000 clones, roughly nine tenths were seen once, and the ten largest hold about 0.91%. For each patient, 1 to 8 samples were obtained, pretreatment and on-treatment. Sequencing used PBMCs, obtained around atezolizumab (anti-PD-L1) treatment. This chain connects TRBV7-8 to TRBJ1-3; D is unclear. The TCR comes from a woman of 80 years or more with urothelial cancer. Here the CDR3 DNA reads TGTGCCAGCAGCTTAGCGAATCCGGGCTCTGGAAACACCATATATTTT. Amino acid sequence: CASSLANPGSGNTIYF. Based on the CDR3 plus reference TRBV7-8 and TRBJ1-3, the full variable domain is GAGVSQSPRYKVAKRGQDVALRCDPISGHVSLFWYQQALGQGPEFLTYFQNEAQLDKSGLPSDRFFAERPEGSVSTLKIQRTQQEDSAVYLCASSLANPGSGNTIYFGEGSWLTVV.